These T cell receptor beta chains were read from a single sample in a study of cytomegalovirus exposure and HLA in healthy donors. Generated by immunoSEQ multiplex PCR, the TCRdb table keeps only in-frame clones and is missing some. Of approximately 110,000 clones in the sample, around 85% were seen once. The specimen was PBMCs. These receptors came from a man aged 25 to 45 in good health and CMV-seropositive. Each CDR3 is given with its conserved first and last residue.

v_gene | CDR3aa
TRBV7-2 | CASSFGHAALQGQYF
TRBV2 | CASSDFDTGELFF
TRBV28 | CASSSGQGTDTQYF
TRBV6-6 | CASRFGRGGWDETQYF
TRBV5-1 | CASSSGGVETQYF
TRBV7-8 | CASSYTRSNSPLHF
TRBV18 | CASSLIEGNEQYF
TRBV6-5 | CASSYAPSGGYYGYTF
TRBV4-1 | CASSQGTTSGAYNEQFF
TRBV2 | CASITDGNTIYF
TRBV28 | CASSLLDSPASGEQFF
TRBV13 | CASSLVAGGRYNEQFF
TRBV2 | CASSLAGPGETQYF
TRBV5-1 | CASSLATGTVNTEAFF
TRBV14 | CASSQDPLPLNEQFF
TRBV28 | CASSSGRGADQPQHF
TRBV28 | CASGGGAGSYYGYTF
TRBV7-9 | CASSLSPLASPSYEQYF
TRBV4-3 | CASSQDLSGAKNIQYF
TRBV9 | CASSVQEGNTEAFF
TRBV25-1 | CASSDIEGYFGYTF
TRBV10-3 | CAISEPKTGATEAFF
TRBV10-3 | CAINSGDSYNEQFF
TRBV4-1 | CASSQGRQGNEKLFF
TRBV27 | CASSPNAYEQYF
TRBV5-4 | CASSLVTGRSSYEQYF
TRBV5-1 | CASRTGGDTDTQYF
TRBV7-9 | CASSLAWPRGYGYTF
TRBV4-1 | CASSQETGTGLAEAFF
TRBV30 | CAWSRVNTEAFF
TRBV7-4 | CASSLRGGDQPQHF
TRBV5-5 | CASSSTDNYGYTF
TRBV28 | CASHLRGYSNQPQHF
TRBV9 | CASSAKGVRSASGNTIYF
TRBV9 | CASSVRGAGGYTF
TRBV5-6 | CASSADREQFYGYTF
TRBV6-1 | CASEGFSGSYTEAFF
TRBV27 | CASIPVSGGTNEQFF
TRBV2 | CASSWTGGSVRNTEAFF
TRBV4-1 | CASSQPGRGLGYTF
TRBV5-4 | CASTGTGTTDTQYF
TRBV19 | CASGMGGQPQHF
TRBV27 | CASTSLPSGSPLHF
TRBV5-4 | CASIKQGARGYTF
TRBV16 | CASSHEGQGGGKLFF
TRBV5-1 | CASSLEGGPYNEQFF
TRBV5-5 | CASSRTGTSYEQYF
TRBV18 | CASSRPPINEKLFF